This T cell receptor beta chain emerged from a study of blood T cell repertoires in COVID-19. The wider study: Specimens from acute and convalescent COVID-19 originated in the United States, Italy and Spain. T cells, B-cell-depleted T cells, or PBMCs provided the cDNA or gDNA that served as material.

Original methodology: Estimates of nucleated cell counts were drawn from the amplification of reference gene primers. Generated by immunoSEQ multiplex PCR, the TCRdb table keeps only in-frame clones and is missing some. V and J calls and clone size are those listed in that table; D and trimming were worked out from the DNA. The sample records 25,000 to 35,000 clones, under 90% being singletons. This CDR3 has 16 amino acids. Germline V gene data show CDR1 as SGDLS and CDR2 as YYNGEE. The germline V and J ends were trimmed by 4 bases and 0 bases, with 14 bases remaining between them. Sequencing was carried out using peripheral blood. The TCR was taken from a woman of 80 years or more with acute or convalescent COVID-19. This chain links TRBV9 with TRBJ1-3; no clear D gene. In DNA, the CDR3 is TGTGCCAGCAGCACTTCCAACCCGTTCTCTGGAAACACCATATATTTT. It yields the protein CASSTSNPFSGNTIYF.